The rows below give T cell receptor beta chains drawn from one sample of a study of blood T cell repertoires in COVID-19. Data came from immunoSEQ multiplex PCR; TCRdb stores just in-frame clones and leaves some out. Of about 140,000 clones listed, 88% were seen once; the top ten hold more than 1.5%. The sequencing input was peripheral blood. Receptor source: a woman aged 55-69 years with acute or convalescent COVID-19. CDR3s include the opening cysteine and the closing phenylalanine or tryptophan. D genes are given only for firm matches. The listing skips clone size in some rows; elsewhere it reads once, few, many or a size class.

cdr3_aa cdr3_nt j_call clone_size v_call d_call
CASSLIDRGRGYTF TGTGCCAGCAGCTTAATCGACAGGGGGCGGGGCTACACCTTC TRBJ1-2 NA TRBV11-2 TRBD1
CASSPDQGVTEAFF TGTGCCAGCTCACCGGACCAGGGGGTCACTGAAGCTTTCTTT TRBJ1-1 once TRBV18 TRBD1
CASSLVSRGNTEAFF TGTGCCAGCAGCTTGGTTAGCAGGGGGAACACTGAAGCTTTCTTT TRBJ1-1 NA TRBV5-4 NA
CASSWGQYSNQPQHF TGTGCCAGTAGTTGGGGGCAGTATAGCAATCAGCCCCAGCATTTT TRBJ1-5 NA TRBV19 NA
CASSLVEGAWSGYTF TGTGCCAGCAGCTTAGTCGAGGGGGCGTGGTCCGGCTACACCTTC TRBJ1-2 once TRBV7-2 TRBD1
CASRGAAYEQYF TGTGCCAGCAGGGGGGCAGCCTACGAGCAGTACTTC TRBJ2-7 NA TRBV2 NA
CASSAQGVVYGYTF TGTGCCAGCAGCGCACAGGGGGTGGTCTATGGCTACACCTTC TRBJ1-2 NA TRBV7-2 TRBD1
CASSRDNTNTEAFF TGTGCCAGCAGCCGAGACAACACGAACACTGAAGCTTTCTTT TRBJ1-1 NA TRBV6-2/TRBV6-3 NA
CASSAQGAQETQYF TGTGCCAGCAGTGCTCAGGGGGCTCAAGAGACCCAGTACTTC TRBJ2-5 NA TRBV2 TRBD1
CASSFISGETQYF TGTGCCAGCAGCTTTATTTCGGGAGAGACCCAGTACTTC TRBJ2-5 NA TRBV7-2 NA
CASRLRDRGPSGVNGYTF TGTGCAAGTCGCCTCCGGGACAGGGGGCCCTCGGGGGTAAATGGCTACACCTTC TRBJ1-2 NA TRBV12-2 NA
CASTLMQGSPNTEAFF TGTGCCAGCACCCTTATGCAGGGGTCACCGAACACTGAAGCTTTCTTT TRBJ1-1 NA TRBV11-2 NA
CSATKLGGGYGYTF TGCAGCGCTACAAAACTCGGCGGAGGCTATGGCTACACCTTC TRBJ1-2 NA TRBV29-1 NA
CASSLGDRVRETQYF TGCGCCAGCAGCTTGGGGGACAGGGTACGGGAGACCCAGTACTTC TRBJ2-5 once TRBV5-1 TRBD1
CASSHISGGNYEQYF TGTGCCAGCAGCCATATTAGCGGGGGGAACTACGAGCAGTACTTC TRBJ2-7 NA TRBV4-2 TRBD2
CASSPSERRFRGNGYTF TGTGCCAGCTCACCCTCAGAGAGGAGGTTCCGGGGTAATGGCTACACCTTC TRBJ1-2 NA TRBV18 NA
CASSQSGLVYNEQFF TGTGCCAGCAGCCAATCTGGACTAGTTTACAATGAGCAGTTCTTC TRBJ2-1 NA TRBV13 TRBD2
CASRLLGTNEKLFF TGTGCCAGCAGGTTACTCGGGACAAATGAAAAACTGTTTTTT TRBJ1-4 few TRBV2 NA
CASSPQGSMNTEAFF TGTGCCAGCAGCCCTCAGGGTTCCATGAACACTGAAGCTTTCTTT TRBJ1-1 NA TRBV7-9 NA
CASSLAPQGGAETQYF TGTGCCAGCAGCTTAGCGCCCCAGGGTGGGGCAGAGACCCAGTACTTC TRBJ2-5 NA TRBV7-6 NA
CASSPTDNQPQHF TGTGCCAGCTCACCAACAGATAATCAGCCCCAGCATTTT TRBJ1-5 few TRBV18 NA
CASSLYGTTNTEAFF TGTGCCAGCAGTTTATACGGGACTACGAACACTGAAGCTTTCTTT TRBJ1-1 NA TRBV27 NA
CASSFYTKETQYF TGTGCTAGCAGCTTCTACACTAAAGAGACCCAGTACTTC TRBJ2-5 NA TRBV7-7 NA